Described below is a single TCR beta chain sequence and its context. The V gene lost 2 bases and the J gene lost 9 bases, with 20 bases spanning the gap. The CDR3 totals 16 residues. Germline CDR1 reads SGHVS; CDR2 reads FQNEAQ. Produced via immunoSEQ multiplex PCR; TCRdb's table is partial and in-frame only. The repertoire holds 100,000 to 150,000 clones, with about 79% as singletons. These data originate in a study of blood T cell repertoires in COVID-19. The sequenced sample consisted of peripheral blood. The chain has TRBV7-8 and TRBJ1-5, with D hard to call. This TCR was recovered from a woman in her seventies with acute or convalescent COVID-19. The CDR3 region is CASSLNTPPGLLPQHF. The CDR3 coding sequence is TGTGCCAGCAGCTTAAATACTCCCCCGGGATTATTGCCCCAGCATTTT.